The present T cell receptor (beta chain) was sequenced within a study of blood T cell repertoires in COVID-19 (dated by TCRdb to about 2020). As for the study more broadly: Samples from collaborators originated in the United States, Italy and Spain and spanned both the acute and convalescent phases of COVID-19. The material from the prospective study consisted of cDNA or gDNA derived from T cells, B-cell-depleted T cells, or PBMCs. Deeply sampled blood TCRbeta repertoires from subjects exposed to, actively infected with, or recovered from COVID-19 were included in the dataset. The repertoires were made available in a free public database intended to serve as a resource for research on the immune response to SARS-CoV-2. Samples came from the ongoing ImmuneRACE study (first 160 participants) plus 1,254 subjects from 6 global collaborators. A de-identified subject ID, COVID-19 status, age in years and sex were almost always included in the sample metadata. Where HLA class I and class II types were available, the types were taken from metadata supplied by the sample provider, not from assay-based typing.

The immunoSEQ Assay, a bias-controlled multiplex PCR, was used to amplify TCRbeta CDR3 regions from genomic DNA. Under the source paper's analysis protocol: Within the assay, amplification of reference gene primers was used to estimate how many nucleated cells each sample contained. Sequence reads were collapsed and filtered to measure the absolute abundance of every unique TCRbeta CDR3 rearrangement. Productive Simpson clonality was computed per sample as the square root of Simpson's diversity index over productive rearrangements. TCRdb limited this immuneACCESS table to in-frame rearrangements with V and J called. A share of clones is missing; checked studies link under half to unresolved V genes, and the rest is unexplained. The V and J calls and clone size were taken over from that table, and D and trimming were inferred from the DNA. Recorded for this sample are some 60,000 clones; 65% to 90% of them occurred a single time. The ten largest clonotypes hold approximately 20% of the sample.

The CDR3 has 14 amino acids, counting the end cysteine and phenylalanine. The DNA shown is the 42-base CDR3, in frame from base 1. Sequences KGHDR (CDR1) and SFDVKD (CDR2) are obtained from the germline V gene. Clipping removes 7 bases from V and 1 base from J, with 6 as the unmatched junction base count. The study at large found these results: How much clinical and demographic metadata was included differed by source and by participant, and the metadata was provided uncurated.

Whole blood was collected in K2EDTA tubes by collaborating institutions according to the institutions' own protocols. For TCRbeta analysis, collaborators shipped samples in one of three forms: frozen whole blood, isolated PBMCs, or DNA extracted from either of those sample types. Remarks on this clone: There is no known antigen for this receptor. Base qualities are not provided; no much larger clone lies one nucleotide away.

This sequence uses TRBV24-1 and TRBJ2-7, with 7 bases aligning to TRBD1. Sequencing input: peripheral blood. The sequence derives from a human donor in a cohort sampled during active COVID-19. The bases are TGTGCCACCAGCGCCGGGACAGTTTCCTACGAGCAGTACTTC. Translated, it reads CATSAGTVSYEQYF.